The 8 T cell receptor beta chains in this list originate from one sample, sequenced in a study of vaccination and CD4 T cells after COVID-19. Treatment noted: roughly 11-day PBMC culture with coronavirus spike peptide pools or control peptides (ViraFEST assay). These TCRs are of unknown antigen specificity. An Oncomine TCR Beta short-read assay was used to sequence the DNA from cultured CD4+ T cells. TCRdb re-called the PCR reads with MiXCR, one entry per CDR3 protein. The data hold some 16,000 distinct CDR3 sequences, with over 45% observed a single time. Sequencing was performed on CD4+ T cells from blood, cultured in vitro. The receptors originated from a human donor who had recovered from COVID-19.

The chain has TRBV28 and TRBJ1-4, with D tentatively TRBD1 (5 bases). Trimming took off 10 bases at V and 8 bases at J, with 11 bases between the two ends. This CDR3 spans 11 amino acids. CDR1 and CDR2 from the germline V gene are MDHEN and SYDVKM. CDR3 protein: CATTGREKLFF. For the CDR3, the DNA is TGTGCCACCACAGGACGGGAAAAACTGTTTTTT.

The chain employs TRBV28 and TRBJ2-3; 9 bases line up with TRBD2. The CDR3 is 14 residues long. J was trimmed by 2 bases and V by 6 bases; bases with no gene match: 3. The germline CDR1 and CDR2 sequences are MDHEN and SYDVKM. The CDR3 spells CASRLAGYTDTQYF. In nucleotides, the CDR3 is TGTGCCAGCAGACTAGCGGGCTACACAGATACGCAGTATTTT.

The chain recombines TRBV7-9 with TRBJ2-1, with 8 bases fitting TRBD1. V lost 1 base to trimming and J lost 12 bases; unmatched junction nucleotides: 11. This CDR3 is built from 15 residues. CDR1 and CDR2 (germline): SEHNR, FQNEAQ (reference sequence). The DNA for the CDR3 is TGTGCCAGCAGCTTAGAACGGGCGGGACAGGCCAGGCAGTTCTTC. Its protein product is CASSLERAGQARQFF.

The CDR3 region is CASSLAEVGGYTF. In DNA form, the CDR3 reads TGTGCCAGCAGCTTAGCGGAGGTGGGAGGCTACACCTTC. The J gene is TRBJ1-2, the V gene TRBV7-9; unclear D gene. Trimming shortened V by 0 bases and J by 8 bases, and 10 bases separated the two germline ends. Germline lookup yields CDR1 SEHNR and CDR2 FQNEAQ (reference sequence). The CDR3 has 13 amino acids.

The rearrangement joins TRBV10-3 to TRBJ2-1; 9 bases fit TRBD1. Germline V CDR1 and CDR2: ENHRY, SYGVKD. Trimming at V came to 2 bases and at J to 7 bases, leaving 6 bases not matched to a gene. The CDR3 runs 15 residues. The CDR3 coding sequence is TGTGCCATCAGTGAGGCGGGACAGGGTAGGAATGAGCAGTTCTTC. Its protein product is CAISEAGQGRNEQFF.

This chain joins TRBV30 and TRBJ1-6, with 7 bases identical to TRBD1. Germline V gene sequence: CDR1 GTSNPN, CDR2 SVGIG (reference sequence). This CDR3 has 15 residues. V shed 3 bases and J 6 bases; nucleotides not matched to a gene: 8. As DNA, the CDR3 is TGTGCCTGGAGAACAGGGGCTCAGGGTAATTCACCCCTCCACTTT. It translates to CAWRTGAQGNSPLHF.

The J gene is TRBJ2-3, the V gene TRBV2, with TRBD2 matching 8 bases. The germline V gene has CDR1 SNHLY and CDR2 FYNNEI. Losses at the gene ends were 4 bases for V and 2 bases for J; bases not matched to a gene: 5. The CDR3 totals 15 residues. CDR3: CASSGQAGATDTQYF. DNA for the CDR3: TGTGCCAGCAGTGGTCAAGCGGGGGCCACAGATACGCAGTATTTT.

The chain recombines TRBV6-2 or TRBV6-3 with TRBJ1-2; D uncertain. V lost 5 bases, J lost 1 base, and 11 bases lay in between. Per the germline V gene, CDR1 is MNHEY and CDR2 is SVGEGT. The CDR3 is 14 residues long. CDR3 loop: CASSDSRINYGYTF. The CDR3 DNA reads TGTGCCAGCAGTGATTCCAGGATTAACTATGGCTACACCTTC.